Here is one TCR beta chain with its context. Some clones are missing from TCRdb's copy, which holds only in-frame ones; the method was immunoSEQ multiplex PCR. The table lists over 200,000 clones, around nine tenths of them singletons, with roughly 9.8% in the top ten. This CDR3 has 14 amino acids. J lost 3 bases, V lost 1 base, and 4 bases had no gene match. Germline-derived CDR1 and CDR2 are SGDLS and YYNGEE. This sample stems from a study of blood T cell repertoires in COVID-19. Across the study: Nucleic acid was either cDNA or gDNA, and it came from T cells, B-cell-depleted T cells, or PBMCs.

The sequenced sample consisted of peripheral blood. This chain uses TRBV9 with TRBJ2-7; TRBD1 agrees at 7 bases. The receptor comes from a man between 35 and 55 years old who had recovered from COVID-19. Here the CDR3 reads CASSVTTGDYEQYF. For the CDR3, the DNA is TGTGCCAGCAGCGTAACCACAGGGGACTACGAGCAGTACTTC.